These T cell receptor beta chains were read from a single sample in a study of blood T cell repertoires in COVID-19. Assay: immunoSEQ multiplex PCR; the TCRdb copy retains only in-frame clones and omits some. The sample consists of around 290,000 clones, over 75% of them appearing once. Material: peripheral blood. These receptors all stem from a woman between 45 and 65 years old who had recovered from COVID-19. The CDR3 runs from the conserved cysteine through the conserved F or W. A D gene is named only where the DNA matches it firmly. The listing skips clone size in some rows; elsewhere it reads once, few, many or a size class.

abundance	d_gene	j_gene	v_gene	CDR3aa	CDR3nt
.	.	TRBJ2-5	TRBV28	CASSFRETQYF	TGTGCCAGCAGTTTTCGGGAGACCCAGTACTTC
.	TRBD1	TRBJ1-2	TRBV19	CASKTDRFSYGYTF	TGTGCCAGTAAAACGGACAGGTTTAGCTATGGCTACACCTTC
.	TRBD2	TRBJ2-3	TRBV11-3	CASSLEGTSGGTDTQYF	TGTGCCAGCAGCTTAGAGGGTACTAGCGGGGGCACAGATACGCAGTATTTT
.	.	TRBJ2-1	TRBV4-3	CASSLGTDSNEQFF	TGCGCCAGCAGCCTTGGGACTGACAGCAATGAGCAGTTCTTC
.	.	TRBJ1-3	TRBV6-5	CASSYSTGHGNTIYF	TGTGCCAGCAGTTACTCCACAGGGCACGGGAACACCATATATTTT
.	.	TRBJ1-2	TRBV28	CASSFLNYGYTF	TGTGCCAGCAGTTTCCTGAACTATGGCTACACCTTC
.	.	TRBJ1-2	TRBV7-2	CASSLDGQGTNYGYTF	TGTGCCAGCAGCTTAGACGGCCAGGGGACTAACTATGGCTACACCTTC
.	.	TRBJ2-1	TRBV5-1	CASSGSGFYNEQFF	TGCGCCAGCAGCGGGAGTGGGTTCTACAATGAGCAGTTCTTC
once	TRBD1	TRBJ2-4	TRBV5-1	CASSLVQGMWDIQYF	TGCGCCAGCAGCTTAGTACAGGGGATGTGGGACATTCAGTACTTC
few	.	TRBJ2-7	TRBV5-5	CASSRDGGFGEQYF	TGTGCCAGCAGCCGAGACGGCGGGTTCGGCGAGCAGTACTTC
.	TRBD2	TRBJ2-1	TRBV5-6	CASSQTAGGLNEQFF	TGTGCCAGCAGCCAAACAGCGGGGGGCCTCAATGAGCAGTTCTTC
.	.	TRBJ1-1	TRBV7-2	CASSPGLMNTEAFF	TGTGCCAGCAGTCCGGGACTGATGAACACTGAAGCTTTCTTT
.	.	TRBJ1-1	TRBV20-1	CSANGRPEAFF	TGCAGTGCTAACGGGAGGCCTGAAGCTTTCTTT
.	.	TRBJ1-5	TRBV6-6	CASQEGVTQPQHF	TGTGCCAGCCAAGAGGGGGTGACACAGCCCCAGCATTTT
.	TRBD1	TRBJ2-2	TRBV6-1	CASSGPGTGDTGELFF	TGTGCCAGCAGTGGACCTGGGACAGGGGACACCGGGGAGCTGTTTTTT
.	TRBD1	TRBJ2-5	TRBV18	CASSPGTGDDGETQYF	TGTGCCAGCTCACCTGGGACAGGGGACGATGGAGAGACCCAGTACTTC
.	TRBD1	TRBJ2-5	TRBV27	CASSSRTGEETQYF	TGTGCCAGCAGTTCGAGGACAGGGGAAGAGACCCAGTACTTC
many	TRBD1	TRBJ2-7	TRBV7-2	CASSPGGYEQYF	TGTGCCAGCAGCCCAGGGGGCTACGAGCAGTACTTC
once	TRBD1	TRBJ1-6	TRBV28	CASTPTTGGTAPLHF	TGTGCCAGCACCCCTACAACAGGGGGCACGGCACCCCTCCACTTT
.	.	TRBJ2-7	TRBV20-1	CSASGREQYF	TGCAGTGCATCCGGTCGCGAGCAGTACTTC
.	TRBD1	TRBJ2-5	TRBV19	CASSPGQGAGETQYF	TGTGCCAGTAGTCCGGGACAGGGGGCGGGAGAGACCCAGTACTTC
.	.	TRBJ1-5	TRBV9	CASSVGAGELNQPQHF	TGTGCCAGCAGCGTAGGGGCAGGGGAGTTGAATCAGCCCCAGCATTTT
.	.	TRBJ2-7	TRBV5-6	CASSEGRYEQYF	TGTGCCAGCAGCGAGGGCCGCTACGAGCAGTACTTC
.	.	TRBJ1-3	TRBV7-2	CASSLMGGENTIYF	TGTGCCAGCAGCTTAATGGGGGGGGAAAACACCATATATTTT
.	TRBD1	TRBJ2-1	TRBV7-2	CASSGRGTGSYNEQFF	TGTGCCAGCAGCGGCCGGGGGACAGGGTCCTACAATGAGCAGTTCTTC
.	.	TRBJ2-7	TRBV5-8	CASSLSRKLASFEQYF	TGTGCCAGCAGCCTGTCGCGGAAGCTAGCGAGTTTCGAGCAGTACTTC
once	.	TRBJ1-2	TRBV30	CAWSVTANYGYTF	TGTGCCTGGAGTGTCACAGCTAACTATGGCTACACCTTC
.	TRBD1	TRBJ2-4	TRBV7-2	CASSLRPGQGNIQYF	TGTGCCAGCAGCTTACGACCGGGACAGGGAAACATTCAGTACTTC
.	.	TRBJ1-6	TRBV9	CASSVGTIGNSPLHF	TGTGCCAGCAGCGTAGGGACTATCGGGAATTCACCCCTCCACTTT
.	.	TRBJ1-1	TRBV20-1	CSARAGGEAFF	TGCAGTGCTAGAGCCGGGGGGGAAGCTTTCTTT
.	TRBD2	TRBJ2-3	TRBV4-1	CASSPSGGRSDTQYF	TGCGCCAGCAGCCCTAGCGGGGGGAGGTCAGATACGCAGTATTTT
.	.	TRBJ1-2	TRBV18	CASSATEITGYTF	TGTGCCAGCTCAGCTACAGAGATCACTGGCTACACCTTC